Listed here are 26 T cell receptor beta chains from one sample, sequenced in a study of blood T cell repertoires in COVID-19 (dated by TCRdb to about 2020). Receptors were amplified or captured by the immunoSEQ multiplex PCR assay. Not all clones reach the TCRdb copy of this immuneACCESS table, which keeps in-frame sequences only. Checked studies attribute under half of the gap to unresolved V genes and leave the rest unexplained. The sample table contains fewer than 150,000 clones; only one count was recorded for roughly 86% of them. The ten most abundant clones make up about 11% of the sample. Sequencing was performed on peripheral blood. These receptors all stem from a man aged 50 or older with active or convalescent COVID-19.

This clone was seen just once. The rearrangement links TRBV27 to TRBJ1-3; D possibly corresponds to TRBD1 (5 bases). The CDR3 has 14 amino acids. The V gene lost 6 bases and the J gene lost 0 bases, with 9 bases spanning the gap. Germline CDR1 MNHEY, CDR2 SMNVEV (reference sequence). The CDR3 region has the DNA TGTGCCAGCAGGGACACGAGCTCTGGAAACACCATATATTTT. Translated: CASRDTSSGNTIYF.

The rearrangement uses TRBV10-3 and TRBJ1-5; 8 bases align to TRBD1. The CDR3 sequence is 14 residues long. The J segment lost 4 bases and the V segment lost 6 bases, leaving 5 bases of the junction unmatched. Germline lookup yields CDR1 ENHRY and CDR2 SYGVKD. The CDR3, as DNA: TGTGCCATCAGGGGGGGGACAGGAAATCAGCCCCAGCATTTT. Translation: CAIRGGTGNQPQHF.

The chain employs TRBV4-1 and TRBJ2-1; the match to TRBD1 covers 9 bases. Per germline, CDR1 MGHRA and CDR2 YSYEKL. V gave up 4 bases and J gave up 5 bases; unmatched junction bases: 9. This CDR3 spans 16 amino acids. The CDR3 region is CASSRNRGRLNNEQFF. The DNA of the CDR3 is TGCGCCAGCAGCCGCAACAGGGGGCGGCTTAACAATGAGCAGTTCTTC.

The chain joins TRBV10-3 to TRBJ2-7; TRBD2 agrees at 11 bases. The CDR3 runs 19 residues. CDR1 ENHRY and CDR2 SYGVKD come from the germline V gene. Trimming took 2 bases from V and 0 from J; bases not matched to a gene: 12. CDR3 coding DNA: TGTGCCATCAGTGAGGGACCTAGCGGGAGGCTTCTCCTCTCCTACGAGCAGTACTTC. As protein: CAISEGPSGRLLLSYEQYF.

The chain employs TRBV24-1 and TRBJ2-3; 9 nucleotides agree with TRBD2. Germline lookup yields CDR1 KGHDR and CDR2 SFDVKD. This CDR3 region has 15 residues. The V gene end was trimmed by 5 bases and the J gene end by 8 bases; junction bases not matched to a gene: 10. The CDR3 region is CATSGAGGPLRTQYF. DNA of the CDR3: TGTGCCACCAGTGGGGCGGGAGGGCCCCTTCGTACGCAGTATTTT.

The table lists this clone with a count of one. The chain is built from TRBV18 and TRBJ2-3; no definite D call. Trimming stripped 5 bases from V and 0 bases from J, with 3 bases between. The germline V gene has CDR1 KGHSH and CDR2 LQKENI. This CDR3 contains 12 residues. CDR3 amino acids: CASSSSTDTQYF. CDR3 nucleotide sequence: TGTGCCAGCTCATCTAGCACAGATACGCAGTATTTT.

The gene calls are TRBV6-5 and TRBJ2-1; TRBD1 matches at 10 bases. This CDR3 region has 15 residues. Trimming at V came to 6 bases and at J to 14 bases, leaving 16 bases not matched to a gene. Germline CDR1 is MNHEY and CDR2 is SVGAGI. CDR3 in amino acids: CASRLRTGGRGREFF. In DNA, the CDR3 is TGTGCCAGCAGACTACGGACAGGGGGTAGAGGACGGGAGTTCTTC.

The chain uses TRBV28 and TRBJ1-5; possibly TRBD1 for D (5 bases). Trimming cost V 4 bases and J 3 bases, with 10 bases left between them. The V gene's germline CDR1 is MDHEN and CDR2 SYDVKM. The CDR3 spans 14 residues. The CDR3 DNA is TGTGCCAGCAGTTCGACGACAGTCAATCAGCCCCAGCATTTT. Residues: CASSSTTVNQPQHF.

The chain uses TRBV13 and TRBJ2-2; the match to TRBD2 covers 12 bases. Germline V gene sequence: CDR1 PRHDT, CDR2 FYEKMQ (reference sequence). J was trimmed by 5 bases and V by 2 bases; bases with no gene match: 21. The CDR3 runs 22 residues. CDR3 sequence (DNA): TGTGCCAGCAGCTTACGGGGACTAGCGGGCCCTCATTCACCAGGGCGGACCGGGGAGCTGTTTTTT. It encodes CASSLRGLAGPHSPGRTGELFF.

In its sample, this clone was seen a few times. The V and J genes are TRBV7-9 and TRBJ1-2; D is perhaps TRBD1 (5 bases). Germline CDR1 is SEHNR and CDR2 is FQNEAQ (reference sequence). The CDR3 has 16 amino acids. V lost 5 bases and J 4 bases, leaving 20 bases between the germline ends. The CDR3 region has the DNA TGTGCCAGCAGCCCCCCCGACAGTCTTACCCGCTATGGCTACACCTTC. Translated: CASSPPDSLTRYGYTF.

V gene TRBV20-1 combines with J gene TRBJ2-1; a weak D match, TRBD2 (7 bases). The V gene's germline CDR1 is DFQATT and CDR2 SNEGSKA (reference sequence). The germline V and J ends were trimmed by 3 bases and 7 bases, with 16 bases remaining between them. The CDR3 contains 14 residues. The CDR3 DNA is TGCAGTGCTAGTACGGGGGGCAGAAAAAATGAGCAGTTCTTC. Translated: CSASTGGRKNEQFF.

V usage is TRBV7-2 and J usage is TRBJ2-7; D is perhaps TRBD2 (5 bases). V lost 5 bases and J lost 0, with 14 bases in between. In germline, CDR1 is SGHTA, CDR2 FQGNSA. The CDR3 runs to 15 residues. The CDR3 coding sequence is TGTGCCAGCAGCCGCCTAGCCCCGAGCTCCTACGAGCAGTACTTC. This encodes CASSRLAPSSYEQYF. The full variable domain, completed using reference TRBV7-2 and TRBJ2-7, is GAGVSQSPSNKVTEKGKDVELRCDPISGHTALYWYRQSLGQGLEFLIYFQGNSAPDKSGLPSDRFSAERTGGSVSTLTIQRTQQEDSAVYLCASSRLAPSSYEQYFGPGTRLTVT.

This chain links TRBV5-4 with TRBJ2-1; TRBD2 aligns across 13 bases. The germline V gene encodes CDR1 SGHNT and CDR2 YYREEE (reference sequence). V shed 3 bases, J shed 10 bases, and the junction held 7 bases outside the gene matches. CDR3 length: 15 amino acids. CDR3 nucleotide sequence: TGTGCCAGCAGCTCAGGACTAGCGGGAGCAGTCGAGCAGTTCTTC. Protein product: CASSSGLAGAVEQFF.

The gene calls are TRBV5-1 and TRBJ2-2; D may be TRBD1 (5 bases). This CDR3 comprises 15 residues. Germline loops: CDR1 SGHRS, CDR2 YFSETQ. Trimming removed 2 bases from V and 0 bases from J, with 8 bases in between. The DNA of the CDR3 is TGCGCCAGCAGCTTACAGGACGCGAACACCGGGGAGCTGTTTTTT. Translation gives CASSLQDANTGELFF. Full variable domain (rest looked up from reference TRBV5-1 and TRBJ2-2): KAGVTQTPRYLIKTRGQQVTLSCSPISGHRSVSWYQQTPGQGLQFLFEYFSETQRNKGNFPGRFSGRQFSNSRSEMNVSTLELGDSALYLCASSLQDANTGELFFGEGSRLTVL.

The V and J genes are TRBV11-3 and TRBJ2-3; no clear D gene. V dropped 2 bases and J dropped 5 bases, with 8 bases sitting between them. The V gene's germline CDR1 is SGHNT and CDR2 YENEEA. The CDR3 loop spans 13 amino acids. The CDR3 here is CASSLKGGDTQYF. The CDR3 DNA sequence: TGTGCCAGCAGCTTAAAAGGCGGAGATACGCAGTATTTT.

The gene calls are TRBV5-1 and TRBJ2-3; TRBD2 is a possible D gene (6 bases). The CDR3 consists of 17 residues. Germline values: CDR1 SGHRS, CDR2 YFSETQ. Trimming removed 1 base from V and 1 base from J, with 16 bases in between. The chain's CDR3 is CASSLKGGGPGTDTQYF. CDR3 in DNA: TGCGCCAGCAGCTTGAAGGGAGGCGGGCCTGGCACAGATACGCAGTATTTT. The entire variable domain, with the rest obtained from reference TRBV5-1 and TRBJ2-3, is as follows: KAGVTQTPRYLIKTRGQQVTLSCSPISGHRSVSWYQQTPGQGLQFLFEYFSETQRNKGNFPGRFSGRQFSNSRSEMNVSTLELGDSALYLCASSLKGGGPGTDTQYFGPGTRLTVL.

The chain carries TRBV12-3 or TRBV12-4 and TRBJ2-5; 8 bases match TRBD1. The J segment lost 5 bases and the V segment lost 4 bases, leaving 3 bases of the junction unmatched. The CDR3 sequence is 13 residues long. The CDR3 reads CASSWTGSETQYF. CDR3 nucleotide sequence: TGTGCCAGCAGTTGGACAGGGTCGGAGACCCAGTACTTC.

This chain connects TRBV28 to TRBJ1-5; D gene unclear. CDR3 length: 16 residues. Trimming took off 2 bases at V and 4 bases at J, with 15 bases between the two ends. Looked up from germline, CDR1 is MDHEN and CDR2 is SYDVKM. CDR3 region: CASSLIGSNRNQPQHF. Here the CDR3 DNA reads TGTGCCAGCAGTTTAATCGGGTCTAATCGGAATCAGCCCCAGCATTTT.

CDR3: CASSTGRYTQYF. CDR3 DNA sequence: TGTGCCAGCAGCACAGGCAGGTATACGCAGTATTTT. The genes are TRBV28 and TRBJ2-3, with D perhaps TRBD1 (5 bases). The germline gives CDR1 MDHEN, CDR2 SYDVKM. There are 12 residues in the CDR3. The V and J ends lost 6 bases and 7 bases respectively, with 11 bases between them.

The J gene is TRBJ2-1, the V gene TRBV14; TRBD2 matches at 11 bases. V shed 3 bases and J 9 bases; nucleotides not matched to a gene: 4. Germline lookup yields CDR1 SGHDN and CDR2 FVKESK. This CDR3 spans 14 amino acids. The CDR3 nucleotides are TGTGCCAGCAGCCAGACTAGCGGGACAACTGAGCAGTTCTTC. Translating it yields CASSQTSGTTEQFF.

The CDR3 nucleotides are TGCGCCAGCAGCTTGGGGCAGGTAGCTGAAGCTTTCTTT. This encodes CASSLGQVAEAFF. This rearrangement joins TRBV5-1 to TRBJ1-1; D is ambiguous. The germline V gene encodes CDR1 SGHRS and CDR2 YFSETQ. V shed 0 bases and J shed 6 bases, with 9 bases lying between them. There are 13 residues in the CDR3.

The DNA of the CDR3 is TGTGCCAGCAGTGTAGTCAGGGCCGCCGGGCTAGGCTCACCCCTCCACTTT. Its protein product is CASSVVRAAGLGSPLHF. V gene TRBV28 combines with J gene TRBJ1-6; possible D gene TRBD1, 5 bases. Germline assignment: CDR1 MDHEN and CDR2 SYDVKM. The V end lost 5 bases, the J end lost 10 bases, and 24 bases lay between the germline ends. The CDR3 loop spans 17 amino acids.

The CDR3 sequence is CASSGLDGYTF. CDR3 bases: TGTGCCAGCAGCGGACTGGATGGCTACACCTTC. The chain couples TRBV6-5 to TRBJ1-2, with D hard to call. The CDR3 is 11 amino acids. Per the germline V gene, CDR1 is MNHEY and CDR2 is SVGAGI. V was shortened by 6 bases and J by 6 bases, with 8 bases between the two germline ends.

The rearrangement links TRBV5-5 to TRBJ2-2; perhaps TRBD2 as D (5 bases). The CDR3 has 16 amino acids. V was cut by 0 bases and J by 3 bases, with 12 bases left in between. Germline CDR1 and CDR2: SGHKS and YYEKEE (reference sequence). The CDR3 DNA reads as TGTGCCAGCAGCTTGGATCACCCGGGATACACCGGGGAGCTGTTTTTT. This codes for CASSLDHPGYTGELFF.

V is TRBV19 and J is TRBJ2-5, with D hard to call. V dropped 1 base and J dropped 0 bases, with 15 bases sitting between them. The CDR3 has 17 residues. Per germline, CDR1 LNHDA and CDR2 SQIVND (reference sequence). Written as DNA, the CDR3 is TGTGCCAGTAGTATAGTGCGCCCAGGCCGGTACCAAGAGACCCAGTACTTC. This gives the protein CASSIVRPGRYQETQYF.

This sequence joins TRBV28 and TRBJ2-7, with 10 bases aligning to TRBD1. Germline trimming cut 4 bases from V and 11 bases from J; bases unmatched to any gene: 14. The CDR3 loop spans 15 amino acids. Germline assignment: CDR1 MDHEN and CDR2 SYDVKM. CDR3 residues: CASSSSTGGARMEYF. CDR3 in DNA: TGTGCCAGCAGTTCCTCGACAGGGGGCGCCCGTATGGAGTACTTC.